The entry below describes one TCR beta chain. There is no known antigen for this receptor. There are no base qualities to consult, and no much larger clone falls within one base. This sample was taken from a study of cytomegalovirus exposure and HLA in healthy donors (dated by TCRdb to the late 2010s). Regarding the research as a whole: An earlier analysis of approximately 640 of the donors reported about 250 Gb of sequence data and some 120 million unique TCR beta sequences from 150 million to 200 million T cells. Alongside the repertoire data, information on donor age, sex, ethnicity and CMV serostatus was compiled. To decide whether each TCR beta V gene segment behaved as functional or pseudogenic, an earlier analysis of some 580 of the donors relied on high-throughput TCR beta sequencing. Among roughly 400 genotyped donors of the cohort, an average of roughly 230,000 unique TCR beta nucleotide sequences was sequenced per donor, of which approximately 18% were non-productive. A later genetic analysis took genome-wide SNP genotypes for about three fifths of the 666 donors and used that subset as a discovery cohort. Several DR-DQ haplotypes were handled as single units for association and clustering because linkage in the cohort was strong. Along with the approximately 650-subject first cohort, a separate validation cohort of roughly 110 different subjects was used. HLA typing included class I and class II loci at four-digit resolution. All discovery cohort repertoires had been generated using a single sequencing platform. In a later analysis, previously published TCR beta repertoires from 550 to 700 donors were re-analyzed and high-resolution HLA genotyping was added so that TCR occurrence patterns could be studied. The study was designed to test whether signatures of past pathogen exposure could be identified by cataloging public T cell receptors. Rather than drawing on any new phenotypic data, the later analysis identified candidate immune exposures from TCR beta sequences and the way those sequences occurred across donors. The T cell repertoires of several hundred subjects were profiled by immunosequencing and related to cytomegalovirus serostatus. The number of donors typed differed by locus, with roughly 629-640 for A, B, C, DRB1 and DQB1, around 500 for DQA1, about 610 for DPA1, and over 400 for DPB1. Roughly 300 gigabases of sequencing data and tens of millions of unique TCR sequences were included in an early release covering roughly 600 HLA-typed donors. The study combined high-throughput TCR immunosequencing, statistical association of individual TCRs with disease status, and machine learning to predict cytomegalovirus infection status. The genetic ancestry cluster associated with self-reported Caucasian donors included around 76% of the 398 genotyped donors. Results the study describes overall, beyond this receptor: Correlated functional status among segregating V segments might reflect linkage disequilibrium, but an unknown experimental factor could not be ruled out. Broadly in line with IMGT annotations, most TCR beta V segments showed up in productive rearrangements about 87% or about 30% of the time in an earlier analysis of 450 to 750 of the donors. Some IMGT-functional V segments, including TRBV6-2 and TRBV6-3, could not be told apart with the 87-base-pair reads, so those segments were excluded. CMV serostatus was the only immune exposure information available for the cohort. According to a later analysis, parvovirus B19, influenza, CMV and Epstein-Barr virus appeared linked to several top co-occurrence clusters. Most TCR sequences were seen in very few donors, while some public TCRs were found in many individuals. Because HLA typing was unavailable for some donors at each locus, only the typed subset was used in association tests. A cluster of highly shared sequence variants was judged likely to represent a technical artifact of the sequencing pipeline. In both the original and validation cohorts, the classifier was reported to diagnose cytomegalovirus status with high specificity and sensitivity. According to the authors, the approach could potentially be generalized to other disease states and immunological phenotypes. A further reported finding was that TCR beta sequences accurately predicted the HLA-A and HLA-B alleles for most subjects in the first cohort. Strong co-occurrence of HLA alleles, especially DR and DQ, made assigning TCR associations to individual alleles difficult. A few of the identified cytomegalovirus-associated TCR beta chains were confirmed in vitro to be specific for cytomegalovirus antigens. V-gene and J-gene trimming of TCR beta chains was associated with a missense DCLRE1C variant in a later genetic analysis, and the association was replicated in an independent cohort. In a later analysis, the rate of TCR association differed among HLA loci, with DRB1 alleles having the most associated TCRs and HLA-C alleles having the fewest. The presence/absence analyses assumed that sequencing depth was roughly uniform across donors, and that assumption may not be true. A later analysis found that most CMV-associated TCR beta chains appeared HLA-restricted, with HLA associations seemingly driven largely by CMV exposure. The earlier analysis of around 600 of the donors excluded 15 to 20 rarely observed V segments, including chromosome 9 orphons, because counts were too low. In a later genetic analysis, fewer N-insertions in productive TCRs were reported among donors in an Asian-associated ancestry cluster than the roughly 670-donor mean. In a later analysis, HLA-associated TCR beta chains showed more clonal expansion and lower generation probabilities than non-associated chains that were equally common. At a false discovery rate of 0.05, a later analysis linked 15,000 to 20,000 TCR beta sequences to specific HLA alleles. The study listed 164 TCR beta chains as associated with cytomegalovirus. In this cohort, only TCR beta chains were sequenced, and detectable features were limited by the absence of alpha or paired-chain data.

The method was the immunoSEQ multiplex PCR assay. The multiplex PCR relied on a mix of 60 forward primers for TCR Vbeta segments and 13 reverse primers for TCR Jbeta segments. A multiplex PCR assay on genomic DNA amplified the CDR3 region of rearranged TCR beta genes. The Illumina HiSeq System was used to sequence the amplified TCR beta libraries as 87-base-pair reads. As for the authors' bioinformatics: A later analysis counted approximately 74 million unique TCR beta chains across the roughly 700 repertoires, and roughly 9.9 million of these chains were shared by at least two donors. To remove PCR and sequencing errors, raw reads were error-corrected and collapsed into unique sequences using a nearest-neighbor algorithm that merged closely related sequences. CDR3 sequences were aligned to IMGT reference sequences to assign V, D and J gene segments. For a sequence to be retained, a match of at least six nucleotides to both a V gene segment and a J gene segment was required. Rearrangements were called productive when the CDR3 lacked stop codons and stayed in frame with V and J; all others were non-productive. CDR3 was defined by IMGT convention, running from the second conserved V-encoded cysteine to the conserved J-encoded phenylalanine. The earlier analysis of roughly 590 of the donors excluded sequences that lacked an unambiguous match to a single V gene segment. In an earlier analysis of approximately 590 of the donors, V segments were called functional above 56.7% productive rearrangements and were called segregating when the between-donor standard deviation exceeded 5%. To diagnose cytomegalovirus status from the catalog of TCR beta chain sequences, a statistical classification framework was built. V and J gene assignment, in a later analysis, came from comparing TCR nucleotide sequences with IMGT/GENE-DB human TR gene sequences. The TCRdist pipeline was used in a later analysis to assign CDR3 sequences and most-parsimonious VDJ recombination scenarios. A later analysis defined each TCR beta chain by its CDR3 amino acid sequence plus V-gene family, and excluded reads lacking a unique V-gene family. In a later analysis, nearly 600 highly shared, low-generation-probability nucleotide sequences were removed to address suspected cross-contamination and a sequencing artifact. A later analysis calculated a clonal expansion index for each public chain from normalized within-repertoire ranks of inferred template counts. In a later analysis, generation probabilities were computed with a VDJ recombination model fitted to out-of-frame rearrangements, and the resulting probabilities were checked against IGoR. Hypergeometric tests were used in a later analysis to score TCR-TCR, TCR-HLA and TCR-CMV co-occurrence, with a repertoire-size bias correction applied to the TCR pairs. False discovery rates were estimated in a later analysis by permuting HLA or CMV assignments 20 times. In a later analysis, co-occurring TCRs were grouped using DBSCAN, with TCRdist sequence similarity added in when clustering inside HLA-allele-positive subsets. Repertoires with fewer than 30,000 or more than 120,000 public chains, plus five repertoires with anomalous nucleotide sharing, were excluded from co-occurrence clustering. This is the immuneACCESS table as TCRdb keeps it, with only in-frame sequences that have V and J called. A part of the clones is gone; compared with another copy, unresolved V genes explain less than half, and the rest is unexplained. The DNA was the basis for D and trimming; V, J and clone size are from that table. A total of 130,000 or so clones appear in this sample, roughly 80% of them only once. 2.5% to 4% of the sample is in the top ten clones.

From the cysteine through the phenylalanine, the CDR3 covers 15 amino acids. The DNA shown is the 45-base CDR3, in frame from base 1. Per the germline V gene, SGHRS is the CDR1 and YFSETQ is the CDR2. V is trimmed back by 5 bases and J by 2 bases, and the junction contains 7 bases that no gene match accounts for. The cohort consisted of hundreds of healthy bone marrow donors. All cohort members were sampled while nominally healthy, although unrecorded immune exposures were likely present. The donor tested CMV seronegative and was one of the 352 seronegative cohort members. A peripheral blood sample was collected from each donor, and TCR beta sequencing was performed on peripheral blood mononuclear cells. Genomic DNA was extracted from the blood cell samples with the Qiagen DNeasy Blood Extraction Kit.

Source material: PBMCs. The source is a man aged 35-49 years in good health and CMV-seronegative. The V and J segments used are TRBV5-1 and TRBJ2-3; TRBD2 agrees with 8 junctional bases. The CDR3 region reads CASRPLAGLTDTQYF. DNA sequence: TGCGCCAGCAGACCTCTAGCGGGCCTCACAGATACGCAGTATTTT.